This TCR beta chain was identified in a study of Graves' ophthalmopathy and Graves' hyperthyroidism. The CDR3 runs to 13 residues. Trimming cost V 2 bases and J 9 bases; bases outside gene matches: 1. Amplification of the TCR beta CDR3 regions used RNA transcripts (as template). HTBI-primed first-round RT-PCR preceded second-round multiplex PCR. TCRdb independently ran MiXCR on the multiplex PCR reads; one entry per CDR3 protein. The sample consists of 300,000 to 500,000 distinct CDR3 sequences, 15% of them appearing once. Ten or more counts support this clonotype. The rearrangement joins TRBV12-3 or TRBV12-4 to TRBJ2-2, with 9 bases identical to TRBD2. The origin of this receptor is a woman between 18 and 30 years old with stable Graves' hyperthyroidism. Material: peripheral blood. The CDR3 nucleotides are TGTGCCAGCAGTTTAACTAGCGGGCGGGAGCTGTTTTTT. Translating it yields CASSLTSGRELFF.